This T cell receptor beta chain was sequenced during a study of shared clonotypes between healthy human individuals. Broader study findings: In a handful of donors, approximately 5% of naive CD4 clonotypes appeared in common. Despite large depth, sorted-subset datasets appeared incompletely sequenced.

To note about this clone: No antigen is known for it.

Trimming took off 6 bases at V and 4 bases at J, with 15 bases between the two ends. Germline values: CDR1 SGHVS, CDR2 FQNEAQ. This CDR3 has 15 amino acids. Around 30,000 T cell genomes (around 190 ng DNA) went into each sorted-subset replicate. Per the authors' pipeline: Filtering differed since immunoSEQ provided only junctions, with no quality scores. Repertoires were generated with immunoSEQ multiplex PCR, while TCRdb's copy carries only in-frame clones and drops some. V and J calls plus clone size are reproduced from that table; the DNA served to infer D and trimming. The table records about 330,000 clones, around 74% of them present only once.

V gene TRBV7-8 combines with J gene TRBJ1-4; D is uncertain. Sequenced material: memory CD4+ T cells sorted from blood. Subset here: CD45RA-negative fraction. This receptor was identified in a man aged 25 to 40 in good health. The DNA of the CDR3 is TGTGCCAGCAGGGAAAGTGTTAATGGTAATGAAAAACTGTTTTTT. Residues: CASRESVNGNEKLFF.